Following are 9 T cell receptor beta chains from one sample sequenced in a study of T cells after yellow fever vaccination. One entry per CDR3 protein results from TCRdb running MiXCR on the 5' RACE reads. The table includes around 310,000 distinct CDR3 sequences, around 3.6% detected once. This specimen was PBMCs, taken on the day of the yellow fever booster vaccination. All receptors derive from a man aged 18-30 years who received the YFV17D yellow fever vaccine.

This clonotype was picked up many times. The chain recombines TRBV7-6 with TRBJ1-1; 7 nucleotides agree with TRBD1. Germline V gene sequence: CDR1 SGHVS, CDR2 FNYEAQ. V lost 4 bases, J lost 4 bases, and 9 bases stayed unmatched. The CDR3 spans 15 residues. This CDR3 reads CASSWKTGPGTEAFF. The CDR3 DNA follows: TGTGCCAGCAGCTGGAAGACAGGGCCGGGCACTGAAGCTTTCTTT. The full variable domain, completed using reference TRBV7-6 and TRBJ1-1, is GAGVSQSPRYKVTKRGQDVALRCDPISGHVSLYWYRQALGQGPEFLTYFNYEAQQDKSGLPNDRFSAERPEGSISTLTIQRTEQRDSAMYRCASSWKTGPGTEAFFGQGTRLTVV.

This clonotype was seen at least ten times. The chain employs TRBV15 and TRBJ1-2, with D maybe TRBD1 (5 bases). Per germline, CDR1 LNHNV and CDR2 YYDKDF (reference sequence). The CDR3 consists of 14 residues. Trimming took 3 bases from V and 8 from J, leaving 16 bases between them. The CDR3 DNA sequence: TGTGCCACCAGCAGGGGCCAGGGTTTTGGAGGCTACACCTTC. This codes for CATSRGQGFGGYTF.

The J gene is TRBJ1-2, the V gene TRBV12-3 or TRBV12-4; D remains unclear. The CDR3 consists of 16 residues. Trimming left V 2 bases short and J 3 bases short, with 16 bases between. The CDR3 reads CASSLMRWGGDYGYTF. The CDR3 DNA reads TGTGCCAGCAGTTTAATGCGCTGGGGTGGCGACTATGGCTACACCTTC.

The chain combines TRBV5-1 with TRBJ2-1; 13 bases agree with TRBD2. This CDR3 has 17 amino acids. CDR1 SGHRS and CDR2 YFSETQ come from the germline V gene. The V segment lost 3 bases and the J segment 6 bases; nucleotides outside the gene matches: 9. The CDR3 here is CASSYEPTSGGANEQFF. The DNA for the CDR3 is TGCGCCAGCAGCTACGAACCTACTAGCGGGGGGGCCAATGAGCAGTTCTTC.

This clonotype was counted ten times or more. The V call is TRBV2, the J call TRBJ1-5; D possibly corresponds to TRBD1 (5 bases). This CDR3 is built from 13 residues. The V end was cut by 1 base, the J end by 4 bases, with 5 bases between. The germline V gene encodes CDR1 SNHLY and CDR2 FYNNEI. In nucleotides, the CDR3 is TGTGCCAGCAGTGAAGAGGGGAATCAGCCCCAGCATTTT. It specifies CASSEEGNQPQHF.

This clonotype was recorded a few times. The J gene is TRBJ2-1, the V gene TRBV7-2; D uncertain. V was cut by 1 base and J by 10 bases, with 8 bases left in between. The germline CDR1 and CDR2 sequences are SGHTA and FQGNSA. The CDR3 spans 12 residues. The CDR3 sequence is CASSLVRLEQFF. The CDR3 DNA reads as TGTGCCAGCAGCTTAGTGCGGCTAGAGCAGTTCTTC. The full variable domain, completed using reference TRBV7-2 and TRBJ2-1, is GAGVSQSPSNKVTEKGKDVELRCDPISGHTALYWYRQSLGQGLEFLIYFQGNSAPDKSGLPSDRFSAERTGGSVSTLTIQRTQQEDSAVYLCASSLVRLEQFFGPGTRLTVL.

This clonotype has a handful of counts. V usage is TRBV20-1 and J usage is TRBJ1-6; 7 bases fit TRBD1. Germline CDR1 is DFQATT and CDR2 is SNEGSKA (reference sequence). The CDR3 extends over 15 amino acids. Trimming took 1 base from V and 7 from J; bases not matched to a gene: 7. The CDR3 region has the DNA TGCAGTGCTAGAGTAGCCTCAGGGGGGAATTCACCCCTCCACTTT. Protein sequence: CSARVASGGNSPLHF.

This clonotype came up many times. The chain carries TRBV7-9 and TRBJ2-3; possibly TRBD1 or TRBD2 for D (5 bases each). The V gene lost 4 bases and the J gene lost 0 bases, with 11 bases spanning the gap. The V gene's germline CDR1 is SEHNR and CDR2 FQNEAQ (reference sequence). CDR3 length: 15 amino acids. The DNA for the CDR3 is TGTGCCAGCAGCTCTAGGGACCCCAGCACAGATACGCAGTATTTT. It encodes CASSSRDPSTDTQYF.

The chain recombines TRBV5-1 with TRBJ1-1, with TRBD1 as a possible D gene (5 bases). The CDR3 spans 15 residues. Germline V CDR1 and CDR2: SGHRS, YFSETQ. V dropped 4 bases and J dropped 5 bases, with 18 bases sitting between them. CDR3 region: CASSLDTAGGTEAFF. The CDR3, as DNA: TGCGCCAGCAGCCTGGACACAGCCGGGGGGACTGAAGCTTTCTTT.